One sample yielded the 17 T cell receptor beta chains listed below, sequenced in a study of CD8 T cells in Susac syndrome. RNA totalling roughly 0.45 to 1 ug underwent reverse transcription with random hexamers. TCRdb fed the immunoSEQ multiplex PCR reads into MiXCR, producing one record per CDR3 protein. The table has roughly 190,000 distinct CDR3 sequences, less than 95% seen once. Sequenced: CD4+ T cells from PBMCs. Receptor source: a human donor in good health.

This chain joins TRBV28 and TRBJ1-4, with D possibly matching TRBD1 (5 bases). In germline, CDR1 is MDHEN, CDR2 SYDVKM. V was cut by 6 bases and J by 8 bases, with 13 bases left in between. The CDR3 loop spans 13 amino acids. The CDR3 spells CASRGTGREKLFF. The CDR3 nucleotides read TGTGCCAGCAGGGGGACTGGGAGGGAAAAACTGTTTTTT.

This clonotype was seen just once. The chain couples TRBV27 to TRBJ1-1; D perhaps matches TRBD1 (6 bases). V was trimmed by 8 bases and J by 0 bases, leaving 10 bases between them. CDR1 and CDR2 (germline): MNHEY, SMNVEV (reference sequence). This CDR3 has 13 amino acids. CDR3 DNA: TGTGCCAGCGATGGGGGCATGAACACTGAAGCTTTCTTT. It translates to CASDGGMNTEAFF.

Here the CDR3 reads CASSQTSGTTDTQYF. The CDR3, as DNA: TGCGCCAGCAGCCAAACTAGCGGAACCACAGATACGCAGTATTTT. The J gene is TRBJ2-3, the V gene TRBV4-3; 8 nucleotides align to TRBD2. Germline CDR1 reads LGHNA; CDR2 reads YSLEER. V lost 2 bases and J lost 2; bases outside the gene matches: 3. This CDR3 contains 15 residues.

The chain couples TRBV5-6 to TRBJ2-1, with D perhaps given as TRBD1 or TRBD2 (6 bases each). Germline V gene lookup returns CDR1 SGHDT and CDR2 YYEEEE. V was cut by 1 base and J by 7 bases, with 12 bases left in between. There are 14 residues in the CDR3. The CDR3 region is CASSLFGGWNEQFF. The CDR3 DNA reads as TGTGCCAGCAGCTTGTTCGGGGGCTGGAATGAGCAGTTCTTC. The whole variable domain, filled in from reference TRBV5-6 and TRBJ2-1, reads DAGVTQSPTHLIKTRGQQVTLRCSPKSGHDTVSWYQQALGQGPQFIFQYYEEEERQRGNFPDRFSGHQFPNYSSELNVNALLLGDSALYLCASSLFGGWNEQFFGPGTRLTVL.

The chain recombines TRBV12-3 or TRBV12-4 with TRBJ1-5, with D possibly TRBD1 on 5 matching bases. The ends were cut back, 3 bases at V and 7 bases at J, with 16 bases in the middle. The CDR3 totals 15 residues. The CDR3 sequence: CASSFGGGARQPQHF. The CDR3 bases are TGTGCCAGCAGTTTCGGAGGCGGGGCACGACAGCCCCAGCATTTT.

The rearrangement joins TRBV28 to TRBJ1-1, with D unclear. There are 14 residues in the CDR3. The V end lost 2 bases, the J end lost 0 bases, and 7 bases lay between the germline ends. Germline loops: CDR1 MDHEN, CDR2 SYDVKM. The CDR3, as DNA: TGTGCCAGCAGTTTAAGGACTCTGAACACTGAAGCTTTCTTT. The encoded protein is CASSLRTLNTEAFF.

The chain uses TRBV6-5 and TRBJ2-1, with 7 bases aligning to TRBD2. The ends lost 2 bases at V and 3 bases at J; junction bases unmatched: 7. The germline V gene encodes CDR1 MNHEY and CDR2 SVGAGI. This CDR3 region has 16 residues. The CDR3 here is CASSYRSGTLYNEQFF. DNA for the CDR3: TGTGCCAGCAGTTACCGCAGCGGGACTCTCTACAATGAGCAGTTCTTC.

The rearrangement joins TRBV28 to TRBJ2-7; D not resolved. From germline, CDR1 is MDHEN and CDR2 SYDVKM. The CDR3 has 11 residues. The V end lost 4 bases, the J end lost 3 bases, and 4 bases lay between the germline ends. The DNA of the CDR3 is TGTGCCAGCAGTTCAATCTACGAGCAGTACTTC. It translates to CASSSIYEQYF. Full variable domain (missing parts from reference TRBV28 and TRBJ2-7): DVKVTQSSRYLVKRTGEKVFLECVQDMDHENMFWYRQDPGLGLRLIYFSYDVKMKEKGDIPEGYSVSREKKERFSLILESASTNQTSMYLCASSSIYEQYFGPGTRLTVT.

This clonotype occurred once. The chain carries TRBV3-1 and TRBJ2-7; D is undetermined. The germline gives CDR1 LGHDT, CDR2 YNNKEL (reference sequence). The CDR3 runs to 11 residues. Trimming stripped 1 base from V and 7 bases from J, with 5 bases between. Here the CDR3 DNA reads TGTGCCAGCAGCCAAGTTCGGGAGCAGTACTTC. Translation: CASSQVREQYF.

The rearrangement joins TRBV3-1 to TRBJ2-1, with 8 bases identical to TRBD1. Germline V gene lookup returns CDR1 LGHDT and CDR2 YNNKEL (reference sequence). The V segment lost 3 bases and the J segment 5 bases; nucleotides outside the gene matches: 6. CDR3 length: 15 residues. CDR3 coding DNA: TGTGCCAGCAGCCAGGAGACAGGGGTGCACAATGAGCAGTTCTTC. This gives the protein CASSQETGVHNEQFF.

The gene calls are TRBV7-9 and TRBJ2-6, with D unresolved. CDR1 is SEHNR, CDR2 FQNEAQ, per germline (reference sequence). V lost 5 bases and J 0 bases, leaving 11 bases between the germline ends. The CDR3 is 16 residues long. The CDR3 loop reads CASSARPSSGANVLTF. The CDR3 DNA reads TGTGCCAGCAGCGCGCGACCGAGCTCTGGGGCCAACGTCCTGACTTTC. Together with reference TRBV7-9 and TRBJ2-6, the CDR3 gives the full variable domain: DTGVSQNPRHKITKRGQNVTFRCDPISEHNRLYWYRQTLGQGPEFLTYFQNEAQLEKSRLLSDRFSAERPKGSFSTLEIQRTEQGDSAMYLCASSARPSSGANVLTFGAGSRLTVL.

The genes are TRBV4-3 and TRBJ2-7, with TRBD2 as a possible D gene (6 bases). Germline-derived CDR1 and CDR2 are LGHNA and YSLEER. This CDR3 is built from 15 residues. V lost 1 base to trimming and J lost 1 base, with 11 bases between them. CDR3 coding DNA: TGCGCCAGCAGCCAAGGTGGGGGGAGATCCTACGAGCAGTACTTC. The encoded protein is CASSQGGGRSYEQYF.

V is TRBV20-1 and J is TRBJ2-7; D unclear. The V and J ends lost 3 bases and 0 bases respectively, with 3 bases between them. This CDR3 has 11 residues. Germline assignment: CDR1 DFQATT and CDR2 SNEGSKA (reference sequence). The CDR3 region has the DNA TGCAGTGCTAGCTACTCCTACGAGCAGTACTTC. Encoded protein: CSASYSYEQYF.

This clonotype was recorded once. The rearrangement links TRBV20-1 to TRBJ2-7; 8 bases line up with TRBD2. The CDR3 contains 11 residues. In germline, CDR1 is DFQATT, CDR2 SNEGSKA (reference sequence). V trimming: 7 bases; J trimming: 6 bases; junction bases outside the gene matches: 5. CDR3 region: CSGQREFEQYF. In DNA form, the CDR3 reads TGCAGTGGGCAGCGGGAGTTCGAGCAGTACTTC.

The CDR3, as DNA: TGTGCCAGCAGTTTGCGACTAGCGGGAGCAAACTCTGGGGCCAACGTCCTGACTTTC. Protein sequence: CASSLRLAGANSGANVLTF. The rearrangement uses TRBV6-5 and TRBJ2-6, with 12 positions matching TRBD2. Trimming cost V 4 bases and J 0 bases; bases outside gene matches: 7. CDR1 is MNHEY and CDR2 is SVGAGI in the germline V gene. The CDR3 spans 19 residues.

The chain has TRBV27 and TRBJ2-7, with D hard to call. Germline CDR1 MNHEY, CDR2 SMNVEV (reference sequence). The CDR3 spans 13 residues. V lost 5 bases and J lost 3, with 11 bases in between. The CDR3 region has the DNA TGTGCCAGCAGTGTTATACCAGACTACGAGCAGTACTTC. Its protein is CASSVIPDYEQYF.

The rearrangement joins TRBV7-8 to TRBJ1-5; 7 positions match TRBD1. The CDR3 has 16 amino acids. Trimming at V came to 1 base and at J to 1 base, leaving 4 bases not matched to a gene. Germline values: CDR1 SGHVS, CDR2 FQNEAQ. CDR3 loop: CASSLDLQGSNQPQHF. The CDR3 DNA is TGTGCCAGCAGCTTAGACCTACAGGGGAGCAATCAGCCCCAGCATTTT.